These 4 T cell receptor beta chains originate from one sample sequenced in a study of CXCR3-negative and CXCR3-positive naive CD8 T cells. These receptors have no known antigen. Study-level results: More hydrophobic TRB CDR3s occurred in CXCR3-positive than in CXCR3-negative naive cells.

TRB cDNA libraries were made by UMI-labeled 5' RACE. TCRdb derives one entry per CDR3 protein from the 5' RACE reads, leaving out DNA. Reported are roughly 100,000 distinct CDR3 sequences; the ten largest clones contain more than 0.3%. Specimen: naive CXCR3+ CD8+ T cells from blood. Regarding subset: CD45RO-CCR7+CD27+CD95- naive CD8+ T cells expressing CXCR3 (TNR3+). The receptors were sampled from a human donor in good health. Some clones in this sample may be carry-over from other donors' samples.

The J gene is TRBJ2-5, the V gene TRBV12-3 or TRBV12-4; the TRBD2 assignment by TCRdb is unverifiable without DNA. The CDR3 has 14 amino acids. The chain's CDR3 is CATMPPLDQETQYF.

This chain connects TRBV29-1 to TRBJ2-1; TCRdb picks TRBD2, but there is no DNA to check that call. Germline CDR1 SQVTM, CDR2 ANQGSEA. The CDR3 consists of 14 residues. This chain's CDR3 is CSVQGTSGYNEQFF.

The chain carries TRBV7-6 and TRBJ2-2; TCRdb's assignment of TRBD2 cannot be checked, as there is no DNA. CDR3 length equals 16 residues. CDR1 SGHVS and CDR2 FNYEAQ come from the germline V gene. CDR3 region: CASSLAPAGYTGELFF.

This chain connects TRBV4-1 to TRBJ1-2; TCRdb reports TRBD1, a call that lacks DNA to check it against. This CDR3 contains 15 residues. Germline CDR1 reads MGHRA; CDR2 reads YSYEKL. The CDR3 spells CASSLVTGDVNGYTF.